A single sample gave rise to the 14 T cell receptor beta chains below, sequenced in a study of CD8+ T cells in alopecia areata. After isolation, RNA underwent reverse transcription to generate cDNA as the sequencing template. TCRdb's copy holds only in-frame clones and misses some; the assay was immunoSEQ multiplex PCR. The sample lists about 170,000 clones; about 72% were seen once. The source was CD8+ T cells sorted from blood, collected at week 0. The receptors come from a human donor with alopecia areata.

This clone came up a few times. J is TRBJ1-1 and V is TRBV29-1; 10 positions agree with TRBD1. Germline V CDR1 and CDR2: SQVTM, ANQGSEA. V was pared by 7 bases and J by 6 bases, with 11 bases of the junction left unmatched. CDR3 length: 14 residues. CDR3 sequence reads: CSAISTGGAPEAFF. In nucleotides, the CDR3 is TGCAGCGCTATATCGACAGGGGGCGCCCCTGAAGCTTTCTTT.

This clone has only a few counts. This chain links TRBV25-1 with TRBJ2-5, with D unclear. Trimming removed 1 base from V and 2 bases from J, with 8 bases in between. This CDR3 has 14 amino acids. Germline-derived CDR1 and CDR2 are MGHDK and SYGVNS. The chain's CDR3 is CASSEFYGQETQYF. CDR3 coding DNA: TGTGCCAGCAGTGAATTTTACGGGCAAGAGACCCAGTACTTC.

This chain joins TRBV9 and TRBJ2-2; unclear D gene. CDR1 SGDLS and CDR2 YYNGEE come from the germline V gene. V lost 3 bases, J lost 0 bases, and 12 bases lay in between. This CDR3 is 16 amino acids long. CDR3 protein: CASSEFEMANTGELFF. DNA for the CDR3: TGTGCCAGCAGCGAGTTTGAGATGGCGAACACCGGGGAGCTGTTTTTT. Full variable domain (remainder filled in from reference TRBV9 and TRBJ2-2): DSGVTQTPKHLITATGQRVTLRCSPRSGDLSVYWYQQSLDQGLQFLIQYYNGEERAKGNILERFSAQQFPDLHSELNLSSLELGDSALYFCASSEFEMANTGELFFGEGSRLTVL.

This clone was seen more than once but under ten times. The rearrangement uses TRBV18 and TRBJ1-5; D unclear. The CDR3 is 14 residues long. Germline-derived CDR1 and CDR2 are KGHSH and LQKENI. With 1 base removed from V and 10 bases from J, the gap between germline ends came to 14 bases. In nucleotides, the CDR3 is TGTGCCAGCTCACCACGCGACCTAACGGGACCCCAGCATTTT. Amino acid sequence: CASSPRDLTGPQHF.

This clone was recorded only once. CDR3 DNA: TGCGCCAGCAGCCAAATGGACAGGAGCTCCTACGAGCAGTACTTC. Translation gives CASSQMDRSSYEQYF. The genes are TRBV4-1 and TRBJ2-7, with 7 bases fitting TRBD1. Germline assignment: CDR1 MGHRA and CDR2 YSYEKL. Unmatched junction bases numbered 4, after V lost 2 bases and J lost 0 bases. The CDR3 runs to 15 residues.

The chain joins TRBV13 to TRBJ2-3; 10 nucleotides match TRBD1. Germline CDR1 is PRHDT and CDR2 is FYEKMQ (reference sequence). The CDR3 runs to 15 residues. Trimming took 6 bases from V and 0 from J; bases not matched to a gene: 3. CDR3 in amino acids: CASSQGQGSTDTQYF. The CDR3 nucleotides read TGTGCCAGCAGTCAGGGACAGGGGAGCACAGATACGCAGTATTTT. The full variable domain, in which reference TRBV13 and TRBJ2-3 provide the parts outside the CDR3, is AAGVIQSPRHLIKEKRETATLKCYPIPRHDTVYWYQQGPGQDPQFLISFYEKMQSDKGSIPDRFSAQQFSDYHSELNMSSLELGDSALYFCASSQGQGSTDTQYFGPGTRLTVL.

This chain joins TRBV4-1 and TRBJ2-7; 8 bases align to TRBD1. CDR1 MGHRA and CDR2 YSYEKL come from the germline V gene. The CDR3 is 15 residues long. V lost 3 bases to trimming and J lost 2 bases; unmatched junction nucleotides: 6. CDR3 amino acids: CASSQRTGWPYEQYF. The CDR3 nucleotides read TGCGCCAGCAGCCAGAGGACAGGGTGGCCCTACGAGCAGTACTTC.

V usage is TRBV9 and J usage is TRBJ2-1; 13 bases align to TRBD2. The length of the CDR3 is 15 residues. The V gene end was trimmed by 4 bases and the J gene end by 8 bases; junction bases not matched to a gene: 6. Looked up from germline, CDR1 is SGDLS and CDR2 is YYNGEE. CDR3 in amino acids: CASSYGLAGADEQFF. For the CDR3, the DNA is TGTGCCAGCAGCTACGGACTAGCGGGGGCGGATGAGCAGTTCTTC.

This clone was seen a few times. This chain connects TRBV2 to TRBJ1-1, with no clear D. The CDR3 has 14 residues. CDR1 and CDR2 from the germline V gene are SNHLY and FYNNEI. V was shortened by 6 bases and J by 2 bases, with 13 bases between the two germline ends. CDR3 nucleotide sequence: TGTGCCAGCAGATTCCAGCGATTCAACACTGAAGCTTTCTTT. This codes for CASRFQRFNTEAFF. The full variable domain, its missing parts supplied by reference TRBV2 and TRBJ1-1, is EPEVTQTPSHQVTQMGQEVILRCVPISNHLYFYWYRQILGQKVEFLVSFYNNEISEKSEIFDDQFSVERPDGSNFTLKIRSTKLEDSAMYFCASRFQRFNTEAFFGQGTRLTVV.

This clone was detected only a few times. The chain links TRBV29-1 to TRBJ1-2; TRBD1 aligns across 10 bases. The germline CDR1 and CDR2 sequences are SQVTM and ANQGSEA. CDR3 length: 16 amino acids. Losses at the gene ends were 4 bases for V and 4 bases for J; bases not matched to a gene: 12. The CDR3 DNA reads as TGCAGCGTTGTTTCGGCTGGACAGGGGGAAGGCTATGGCTACACCTTC. Encoded protein: CSVVSAGQGEGYGYTF.

This clone was seen only once. The chain combines TRBV5-1 with TRBJ2-3; 9 bases line up with TRBD1. CDR1 is SGHRS, CDR2 YFSETQ, per germline. V gave up 3 bases and J gave up 3 bases; unmatched junction bases: 8. The length of the CDR3 is 16 residues. The CDR3: CASSWFDRGVTDTQYF. The CDR3 region has the DNA TGCGCCAGCAGCTGGTTCGACAGGGGGGTAACAGATACGCAGTATTTT.

This clone was detected only a few times. The chain recombines TRBV30 with TRBJ1-6, with D maybe TRBD1 (5 bases). Germline CDR1 GTSNPN, CDR2 SVGIG (reference sequence). This CDR3 comprises 13 residues. Trimming removed 4 bases at V and 10 bases at J, with 14 bases between. CDR3 protein: CAWIRGARSPLHF. CDR3 nucleotide sequence: TGTGCCTGGATCCGAGGGGCTCGCTCACCCCTCCACTTT.

The chain uses TRBV2 and TRBJ1-1; D possibly corresponds to TRBD1 (6 bases). The CDR3 spans 15 residues. Trimming removed 11 bases from V and 1 base from J, with 20 bases in between. Per the germline V gene, CDR1 is SNHLY and CDR2 is FYNNEI. The CDR3 region is CAGRTGKPPNTEAFF. CDR3 nucleotides: TGTGCCGGGCGAACAGGGAAGCCGCCGAACACTGAAGCTTTCTTT. The full variable domain, completed using reference TRBV2 and TRBJ1-1, is EPEVTQTPSHQVTQMGQEVILRCVPISNHLYFYWYRQILGQKVEFLVSFYNNEISEKSEIFDDQFSVERPDGSNFTLKIRSTKLEDSAMYFCAGRTGKPPNTEAFFGQGTRLTVV.

The table lists this clone with a few counts. This chain uses TRBV29-1 with TRBJ1-2; 11 bases are shared with TRBD1. This CDR3 has 13 residues. Trimming at V came to 7 bases and at J to 3 bases, leaving 4 bases not matched to a gene. Per the germline V gene, CDR1 is SQVTM and CDR2 is ANQGSEA. CDR3 sequence reads: CSARDRGDYGYTF. CDR3 in DNA: TGCAGCGCTCGGGACAGGGGGGACTATGGCTACACCTTC.